This T cell receptor beta chain was observed in a study of cytomegalovirus exposure and HLA in healthy donors. General study findings and limits: An apparent linkage of common viral pathogens to several of the most significant clusters emerged in a later analysis. Reports described diagnosis of cytomegalovirus status by the classifier as highly specific and sensitive. The authors judged a highly shared variant cluster likely a sequencing artifact.

Germline CDR1 and CDR2: MNHNS and SASEGT. The CDR3 extends over 15 amino acids. J lost 6 bases, V lost 2 bases, and 9 bases had no gene match. PCR amplification relied on 60 Vbeta primers (plus 13 Jbeta primers). Profiled with immunoSEQ multiplex PCR; TCRdb holds only in-frame clones, not every one. The sample shows over 100,000 clones, 80% to 85% of them seen only once. Note on this clone: No antigen is known for it.

The gene calls are TRBV6-1 and TRBJ2-7; 8 bases are a match to TRBD2. What was sequenced was PBMCs. The receptor's source is a young woman in good health and CMV-seronegative. The CDR3 DNA reads TGTGCCAGCAGTGAATGGGGCGGGAGGCTGTGCGAGCAGTACTTC. Translated, it gives CASSEWGGRLCEQYF.